Below, 4 T cell receptor beta chains from the same sample are listed, as sequenced in a study of PD-1 blockade in classical Hodgkin lymphoma. Noted time point: cycle 4 day 1 (C4D1), after 6 weeks of nivolumab. Every patient was affected by relapse after autologous stem cell transplantation, while exposure to brentuximab vedotin was not uniform. By magnetic negative selection, CD4+ T cells were purified from thawed PBMCs. Using immunoSEQ multiplex PCR, the repertoire was profiled, and TCRdb retains in-frame clones only, with some absent. Of 15,000 to 20,000 clones in the sample, around 72% were seen once. The sequencing here drew on CD4+ T cells from blood, taken before the fourth cycle of nivolumab. The receptors stem from a human donor with classical Hodgkin lymphoma.

The gene calls are TRBV7-2 and TRBJ2-5, with TRBD2 identical over 11 bases. V lost 5 bases and J lost 4; bases outside the gene matches: 18. Germline values: CDR1 SGHTA, CDR2 FQGNSA. This CDR3 comprises 19 residues. Written as DNA, the CDR3 is TGTGCCAGCAGCCCAACGTCACTAGCGGGGGCCTATCTGGGAGAGACCCAGTACTTC. It encodes CASSPTSLAGAYLGETQYF.

The V gene is TRBV21-1, the J gene TRBJ2-7; the listed D gene, TRBD2, was not tested against the DNA. TRBV21-1 is a listed pseudogene. The CDR3 is 13 amino acids. The CDR3 region has the DNA TGTGCCAGCAGCCCCTTCGACTGCTACGAGCAGTACTTC. This translates into CASSPFDCYEQYF.

The chain couples TRBV5-1 to TRBJ2-7; perhaps TRBD1 as D (6 bases). V gave up 3 bases and J gave up 2 bases, with 12 bases separating them. CDR1 is SGHRS and CDR2 is YFSETQ in the germline V gene. There are 14 residues in the CDR3. CDR3 sequence: CASSSSGTTYEQYF. CDR3 DNA: TGCGCCAGCAGCTCATCCGGGACAACCTACGAGCAGTACTTC.

The genes are TRBV6-6 and TRBJ1-1; 7 bases agree with TRBD1. The CDR3 runs 11 residues. Unmatched junction bases numbered 2, after V lost 6 bases and J lost 7 bases. Germline-derived CDR1 and CDR2 are MNHNY and SVGAGI (reference sequence). The CDR3 DNA is TGTGCCAGCAGAACAGGGGTTGAAGCTTTCTTT. Protein product: CASRTGVEAFF.